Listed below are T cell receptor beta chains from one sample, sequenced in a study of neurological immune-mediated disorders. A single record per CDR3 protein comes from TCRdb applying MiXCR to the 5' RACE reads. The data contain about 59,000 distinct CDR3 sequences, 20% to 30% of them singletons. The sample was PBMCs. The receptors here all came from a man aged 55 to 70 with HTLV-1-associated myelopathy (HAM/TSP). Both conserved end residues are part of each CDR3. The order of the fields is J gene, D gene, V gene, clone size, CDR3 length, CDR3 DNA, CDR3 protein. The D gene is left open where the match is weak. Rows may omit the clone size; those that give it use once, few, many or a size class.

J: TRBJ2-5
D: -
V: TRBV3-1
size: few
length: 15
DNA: TGTGCCAGCAGCCACCGAGGGACTGCCCAAGAGACCCAGTACTTC
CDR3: CASSHRGTAQETQYF

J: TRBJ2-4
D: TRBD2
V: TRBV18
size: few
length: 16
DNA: TGTGCCAGCTCACTCGGGACTAGCGGGAATGAAAACATTCAGTACTTC
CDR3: CASSLGTSGNENIQYF

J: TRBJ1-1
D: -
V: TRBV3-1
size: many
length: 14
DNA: TGTGCCAGCAGCCAGGTTCAGGGTGACACTGAAGCTTTCTTT
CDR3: CASSQVQGDTEAFF

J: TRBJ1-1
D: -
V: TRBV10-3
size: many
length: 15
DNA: TGTGCCTCCCGTACAACAGGGACCATGAACACTGAAGCTTTCTTT
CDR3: CASRTTGTMNTEAFF

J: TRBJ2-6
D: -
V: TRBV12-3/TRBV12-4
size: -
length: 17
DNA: TGTGCCAGCAGCCGCGCTCCCACAGGATCTGGGGCCAACGTCCTGACTTTC
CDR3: CASSRAPTGSGANVLTF

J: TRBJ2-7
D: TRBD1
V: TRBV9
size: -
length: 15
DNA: TGTGCCAGCAGCGTGGGACAGGGGGCGGCCTACGAGCAGTACTTC
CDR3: CASSVGQGAAYEQYF

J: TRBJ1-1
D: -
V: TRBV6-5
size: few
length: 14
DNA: TGTGCCAGCAGTTACCTAGACAGGAACACTGAAGCTTTCTTT
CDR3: CASSYLDRNTEAFF

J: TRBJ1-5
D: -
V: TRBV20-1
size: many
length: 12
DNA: TGCAGTGCTAGAACCGGGGACCAGCCCCAGCATTTT
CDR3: CSARTGDQPQHF

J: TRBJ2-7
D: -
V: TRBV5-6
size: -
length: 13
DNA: TGTGCCAGCAGTCCCGGGACAAACTACGAGCAGTACTTC
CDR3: CASSPGTNYEQYF

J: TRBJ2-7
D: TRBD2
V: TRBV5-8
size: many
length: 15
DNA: TGTGCCAGCAGCCATGGACTAGCGGACGATTACGAGCAGTACTTC
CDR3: CASSHGLADDYEQYF

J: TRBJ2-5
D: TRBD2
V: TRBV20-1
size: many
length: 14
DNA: TGCAGTGGCCCGGGAGGGTTGGGTGAAGAGACCCAGTACTTC
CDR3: CSGPGGLGEETQYF

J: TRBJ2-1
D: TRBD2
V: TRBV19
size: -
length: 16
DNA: TGTGCCAGCAAATCTGGGGGAAGCGGGGTTGGGAATGAGCAGTTCTTC
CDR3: CASKSGGSGVGNEQFF

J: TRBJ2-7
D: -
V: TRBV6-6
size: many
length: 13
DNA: TGTGCCAGCAGCCCGAGGGGGACCGCGCAGCAGTACTTC
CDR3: CASSPRGTAQQYF

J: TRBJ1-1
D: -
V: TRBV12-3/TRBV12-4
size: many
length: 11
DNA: TGTGCCAGCAGCCCGCGGACGGCCCCGATCTTT
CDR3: CASSPRTAPIF

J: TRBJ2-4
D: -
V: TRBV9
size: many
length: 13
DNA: TGTGCCAGCAGCGTAGAACAGGGAGACATTCAGTACTTC
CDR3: CASSVEQGDIQYF

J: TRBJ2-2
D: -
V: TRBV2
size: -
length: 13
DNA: TGTGCCAACAGTGACGGCCATACCGGGGAGCTGTTTTTT
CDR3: CANSDGHTGELFF

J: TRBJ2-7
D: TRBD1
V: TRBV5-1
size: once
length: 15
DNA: TGCGCCAGCAGCTCGTGGACAGGCCTGGACTACGAGCAGTACTTC
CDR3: CASSSWTGLDYEQYF

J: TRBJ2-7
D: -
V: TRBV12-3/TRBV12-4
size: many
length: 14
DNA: TGTGCCAGCAAAAACTACAAGGGGGGCCACGAGCAGTACTTC
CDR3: CASKNYKGGHEQYF

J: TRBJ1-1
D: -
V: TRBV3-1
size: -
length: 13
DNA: TGTGCTAGCAGCCAATGGTTGAGCACTAAAGCTTTCTTT
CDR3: CASSQWLSTKAFF

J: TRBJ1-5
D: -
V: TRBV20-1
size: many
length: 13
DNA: TGCAGTGCTATGGGAGACGGAGGGCAGCCCCAGCATTTT
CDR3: CSAMGDGGQPQHF

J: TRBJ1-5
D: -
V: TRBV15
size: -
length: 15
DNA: TGTGCCACCAGCAGAGAAACAGGACTAAATCAGCCCCAGCATTTT
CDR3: CATSRETGLNQPQHF

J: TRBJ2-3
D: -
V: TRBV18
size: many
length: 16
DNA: TGTGCCAGCTCACCCGACTCTAGTAGAAGCACAGATACGCAGTATTTT
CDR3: CASSPDSSRSTDTQYF

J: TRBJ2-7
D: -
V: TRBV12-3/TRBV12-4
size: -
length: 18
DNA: TGTGCCAGCAGTTTTGGCGGGGCGGGGAAGGACTCACCGTGGGAGCAGTACTTC
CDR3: CASSFGGAGKDSPWEQYF

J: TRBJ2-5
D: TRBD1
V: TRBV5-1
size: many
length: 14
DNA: TGCGCCAGCAGCGACCCGGGACAGGGGGAGACCCAGTACTTC
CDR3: CASSDPGQGETQYF

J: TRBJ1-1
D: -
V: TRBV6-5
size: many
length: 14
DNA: TGTGCCAGCCAAAAGAGGGGTGTGAACACTGAAGCTTTCTTT
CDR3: CASQKRGVNTEAFF

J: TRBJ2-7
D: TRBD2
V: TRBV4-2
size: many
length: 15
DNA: TGTGCCAGCAGCCTTATAGCGGGAGTCTCCTACGAGCAGTACTTC
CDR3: CASSLIAGVSYEQYF

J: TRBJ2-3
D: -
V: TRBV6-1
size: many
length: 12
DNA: TGTGCCAGCAGTGGGGGGTCAGATACGCAGTATTTT
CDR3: CASSGGSDTQYF

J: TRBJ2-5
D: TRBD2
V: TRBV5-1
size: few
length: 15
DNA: TGCGCCAGCAGCTTGGGAACTAGCGGCAAAGAGACCCAGTACTTC
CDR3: CASSLGTSGKETQYF

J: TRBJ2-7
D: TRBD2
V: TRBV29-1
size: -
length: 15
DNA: TGCAGCGTTTCTGAAGCGGGGCCGGCGGTCTACGAGCAGTACTTC
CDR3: CSVSEAGPAVYEQYF

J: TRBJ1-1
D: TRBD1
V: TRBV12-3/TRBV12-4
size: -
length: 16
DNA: TGTGCCAGCTGTGCAACAGGGGGCGGATTGAACACTGGAGCTTTCTTT
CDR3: CASCATGGGLNTGAFF

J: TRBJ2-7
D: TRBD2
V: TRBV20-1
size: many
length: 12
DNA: TGCAGTGCTAGCGGGAGGGCCACCGAGCAGTACTTC
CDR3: CSASGRATEQYF

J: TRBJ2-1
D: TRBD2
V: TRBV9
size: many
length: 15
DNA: TGTGCCAGCAGCGTAAGAGCCCGGGAGGAAGGTGAGCAGTTCTTC
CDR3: CASSVRAREEGEQFF

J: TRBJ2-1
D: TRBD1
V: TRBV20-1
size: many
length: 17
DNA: TGCAGTGCTAGAGATCACCAGGGGGCAACTTTTGGGGGTGAGCAGTTCTTC
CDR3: CSARDHQGATFGGEQFF

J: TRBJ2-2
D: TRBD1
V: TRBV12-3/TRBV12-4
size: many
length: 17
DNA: TGTGCCAGCAGTCCTAACAGGGGGCGAAATGGAACCGGGGAGCTGTTTTTT
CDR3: CASSPNRGRNGTGELFF

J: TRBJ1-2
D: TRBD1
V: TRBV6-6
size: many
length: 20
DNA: TGTGCCAGCAGTGACCCATCTCGTGTGACAGGGGCGGGATCCCTTATAGGGTACACCTTC
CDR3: CASSDPSRVTGAGSLIGYTF

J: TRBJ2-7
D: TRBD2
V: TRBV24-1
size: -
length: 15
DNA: TGTGCCACCAGTGATCCGACTAGCGGGAGCGACGAGCAGTACTTC
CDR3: CATSDPTSGSDEQYF

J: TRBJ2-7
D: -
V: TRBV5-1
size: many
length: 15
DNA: TGCGCCAGCAGCTGGGTCAGGGGTTCGAGGTACGAGCAGTACTTC
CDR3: CASSWVRGSRYEQYF

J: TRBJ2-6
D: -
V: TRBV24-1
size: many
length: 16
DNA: TGTGCCACCAGTGATCCTACAGGTTCTGGGGCCAACGTCCTGACTTTC
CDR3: CATSDPTGSGANVLTF

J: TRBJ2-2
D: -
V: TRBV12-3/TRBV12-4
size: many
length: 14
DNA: TGTGCCAGCAGTCGGACGGGCGGCGGCGGGGAGCTGTTTTTT
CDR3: CASSRTGGGGELFF

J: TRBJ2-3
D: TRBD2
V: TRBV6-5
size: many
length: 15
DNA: TGTGCCAGCAGTCCTAGCGGGACTAGCACAGATACGCAGTATTTT
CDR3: CASSPSGTSTDTQYF

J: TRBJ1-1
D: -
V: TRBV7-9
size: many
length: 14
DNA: TGTGCCAGCAGCTTCGGGGCGATGAACACTGAAGCTTTCTTT
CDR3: CASSFGAMNTEAFF

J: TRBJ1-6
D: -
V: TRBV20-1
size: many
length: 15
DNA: TGCAGTGCTAGAGAAGGGGGATCCTATAATTCACCCCTCCACTTT
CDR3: CSAREGGSYNSPLHF